This TCR beta chain was sequenced during a study of early T cells in non-severe SARS-CoV-2 infection. Study-wide background: The input, bulk RNA from unsorted whole blood, was sequenced, and chains were unpaired.

As for this clonotype: Its target is not known.

cDNA molecules, individually, were tagged with unique molecular identifiers. TCRdb recomputed calls from the 5' RACE reads with MiXCR, one row per CDR3 protein. Among around 60,000 distinct CDR3 sequences listed, over 7.5% were seen once. Study conclusions and caveats: Missing private and CD4 specificities, VDJdb matching favored anti-spike CD8 responses.

The sample consisted of whole blood. The receptor's source is an adult who was a healthcare worker with PCR-confirmed SARS-CoV-2 infection or an uninfected control (not recorded which).

CDR3: CASSPAQAGAFTDTQYF. As DNA, the CDR3 is TGTGCCAGCAGCCCCGCCCAGGCGGGAGCGTTCACAGATACGCAGTATTTT. The chain carries TRBV7-9 and TRBJ2-3; 7 bases line up with TRBD2. The junction had 13 bases not matched to a gene; V was cut back by 5 bases and J by 2 bases. The CDR3 loop spans 17 amino acids. From germline, CDR1 is SEHNR and CDR2 FQNEAQ (reference sequence).